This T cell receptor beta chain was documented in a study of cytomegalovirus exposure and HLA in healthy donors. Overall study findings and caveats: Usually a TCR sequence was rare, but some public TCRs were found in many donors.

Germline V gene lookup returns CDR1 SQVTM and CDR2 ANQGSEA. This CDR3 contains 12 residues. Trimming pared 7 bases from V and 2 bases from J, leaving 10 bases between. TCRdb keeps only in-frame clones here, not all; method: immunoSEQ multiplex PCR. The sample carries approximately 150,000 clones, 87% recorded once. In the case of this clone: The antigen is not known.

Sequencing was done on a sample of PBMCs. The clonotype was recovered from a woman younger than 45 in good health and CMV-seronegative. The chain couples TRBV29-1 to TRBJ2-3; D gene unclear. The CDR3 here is CSAVQVTDTQYF. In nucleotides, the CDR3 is TGCAGCGCCGTACAAGTCACAGATACGCAGTATTTT.